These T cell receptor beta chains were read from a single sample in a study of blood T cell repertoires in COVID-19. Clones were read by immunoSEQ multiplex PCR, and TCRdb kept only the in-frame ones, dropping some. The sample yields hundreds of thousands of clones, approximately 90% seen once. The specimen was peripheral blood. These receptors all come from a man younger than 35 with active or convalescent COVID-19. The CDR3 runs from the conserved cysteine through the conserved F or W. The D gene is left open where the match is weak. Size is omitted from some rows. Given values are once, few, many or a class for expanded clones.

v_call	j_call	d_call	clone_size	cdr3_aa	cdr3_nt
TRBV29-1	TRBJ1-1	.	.	CSVVMAQTEAFF	TGCAGCGTTGTTATGGCACAGACTGAAGCTTTCTTT
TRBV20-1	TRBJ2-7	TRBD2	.	CSASGLTSGILEQYF	TGCAGTGCTAGTGGTCTGACTAGCGGGATTCTCGAGCAGTACTTC
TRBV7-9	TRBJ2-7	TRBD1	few	CASSHWQAGGYEQYF	TGTGCCAGCAGCCACTGGCAGGCAGGGGGTTACGAGCAGTACTTC
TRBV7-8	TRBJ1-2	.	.	CAILRGPNYGYTF	TGTGCCATCCTCAGGGGCCCTAACTATGGCTACACCTTC
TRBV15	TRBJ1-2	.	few	CATSRDGSGAYYGYTF	TGTGCCACCAGCAGAGATGGCAGTGGGGCGTACTATGGCTACACCTTC
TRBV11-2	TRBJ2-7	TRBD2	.	CASSLEAVSGSFDEQYF	TGTGCCAGCAGCTTAGAGGCTGTTAGCGGGAGTTTCGACGAGCAGTACTTC
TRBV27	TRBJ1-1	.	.	CASSRDRNTEAFF	TGTGCCAGCAGTCGTGATAGGAACACTGAAGCTTTCTTT
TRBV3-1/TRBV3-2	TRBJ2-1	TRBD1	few	CASSPDRGRFNEQFF	TGTGCCAGCAGCCCAGACAGGGGGCGGTTCAATGAGCAGTTCTTC
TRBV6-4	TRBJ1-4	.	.	CASSDSSRESEKLFF	TGTGCCAGCAGTGACTCGAGCAGGGAATCCGAAAAACTGTTTTTT
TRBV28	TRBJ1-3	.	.	CASSSNRVYTIYF	TGTGCCAGCAGTTCTAACAGGGTATACACCATATATTTT
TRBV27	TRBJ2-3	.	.	CASSSPKRTTDTQYF	TGTGCCAGCAGTTCCCCCAAGCGGACCACAGATACGCAGTATTTT